These 5 T cell receptor beta chains came from one sample sequenced in a study of regulatory T cells in long-lasting Graves disease (dated by TCRdb to the early 2020s). The library was prepared using multiplex PCR. TCRdb records Illumina HiSeq 4000 as the sequencer. CDR3 regions were amplified by Arm-PCR with iRepertoire HTBI primers to construct TCR beta libraries. Through fastp at Q25 and MiXCR, TCRdb rebuilt clones from the public reads, retaining in-frame beta chains. Identical CDR3 proteins give one entry, which carries the most common genes and DNA. For this sample the table gives hundreds of thousands of distinct CDR3 sequences, of which roughly 15% were detected only once. More than 15% of the sample is held by the ten biggest clonotypes. The sample's time point, from its label and the paper: newly diagnosed GD, antithyroid drugs for less than 3 months. For both TCR sequencing and RNA sequencing, RNA was extracted from PBMCs in TRIzol.

These data were also reused for a study on T cells in Graves' hyperthyroidism and ophthalmopathy.

Material: peripheral blood mononuclear cells (PBMCs), obtained at new diagnosis, from a patient treated with antithyroid drugs. These receptors all stem from a woman aged 25 to 45 with Graves disease. Donor details come from another sample of the same person, matched by shared clones.

This clonotype has a count of ten or more. The genes are TRBV28 and TRBJ1-1; 9 bases are a match to TRBD1. Germline lookup yields CDR1 MDHEN and CDR2 SYDVKM. Trimming removed 6 bases from V and 1 base from J; junction bases left unmatched: 9. The CDR3 is 16 residues long. The CDR3 DNA sequence: TGTGCCAGCAGCATAGCCCGGACAGGGGCGAACACTGAAGCTTTCTTT. Translated, it gives CASSIARTGANTEAFF. The complete variable domain, with remaining parts taken from reference TRBV28 and TRBJ1-1, reads DVKVTQSSRYLVKRTGEKVFLECVQDMDHENMFWYRQDPGLGLRLIYFSYDVKMKEKGDIPEGYSVSREKKERFSLILESASTNQTSMYLCASSIARTGANTEAFFGQGTRLTVV.

For the CDR3, the DNA is TGTGCCAGCAGTTTACGCGGAAATGCTAATGAAAAACTGTTTTTT. Amino acid sequence: CASSLRGNANEKLFF. The V and J genes are TRBV27 and TRBJ1-4; no firm D call. CDR3 size: 15 residues. Trimming took off 2 bases at V and 3 bases at J, with 10 bases between the two ends. Germline V lookup: CDR1 MNHEY, CDR2 SMNVEV (reference sequence).

This clonotype was detected ten times or more. V is TRBV28 and J is TRBJ1-5; D remains ambiguous. V gave up 5 bases and J gave up 5 bases, with 7 bases separating them. Germline values: CDR1 MDHEN, CDR2 SYDVKM. This CDR3 comprises 12 residues. The DNA for the CDR3 is TGTGCCAGCAGTGCCTCGTATCAGCCCCAGCATTTT. Amino acids: CASSASYQPQHF.

This clonotype was seen at least ten times. J is TRBJ2-2 and V is TRBV12-3 or TRBV12-4, with a tentative D call TRBD1 (6 bases). This CDR3 is built from 14 residues. Trimming left V 7 bases short and J 4 bases short, with 13 bases between. The CDR3 sequence is CASMRQAATGELFF. For the CDR3, the DNA is TGTGCCAGCATGAGACAGGCCGCCACCGGGGAGCTGTTTTTT.

Ten or more counts support this clonotype. The chain employs TRBV20-1 and TRBJ1-5; the D is unclear. From germline, CDR1 is DFQATT and CDR2 SNEGSKA (reference sequence). The V and J ends lost 3 bases and 0 bases respectively, with 9 bases between them. There are 14 residues in the CDR3. The CDR3 bases are TGCAGTGCTAGTAAAGGTTTTAGCAATCAGCCCCAGCATTTT. Its protein is CSASKGFSNQPQHF.